Each of the 20 T cell receptor beta chains below was sequenced from the same sample in a study of control samples from healthy donors and cancer patients. The data were produced by immunoSEQ multiplex PCR, yet TCRdb's version contains in-frame clones alone and is incomplete. The sample consists of about 130,000 clones, roughly 87% of them appearing once. Sequenced: blood. These receptors were taken from a man younger than 30 in good health.

The chain has TRBV9 and TRBJ2-7; 8 nucleotides line up with TRBD2. The V gene end was trimmed by 3 bases and the J gene end by 4 bases; junction bases not matched to a gene: 3. The germline V gene has CDR1 SGDLS and CDR2 YYNGEE. The CDR3 is made up of 13 amino acids. DNA of the CDR3: TGTGCCAGCAGCGAGGCTAGCGGGTACGAGCAGTACTTC. Translated: CASSEASGYEQYF.

The chain carries TRBV21-1 and TRBJ2-7; the D segment call TRBD2 is taken from the table without a DNA check. TRBV21-1 represents a pseudogene. The CDR3 contains 16 residues. CDR3 sequence: CASSNPRFSGPYEQYF. CDR3 bases: TGTGCCAGCAGCAATCCCCGCTTTAGCGGACCCTACGAGCAGTACTTC.

The rearrangement links TRBV12-5 to TRBJ2-5; 10 bases fit TRBD2. CDR3 size: 18 residues. CDR1 is LGHNT, CDR2 FRNRAP, per germline. Germline trimming cut 0 bases from V and 4 bases from J; bases unmatched to any gene: 11. CDR3 in amino acids: CASGLVWGKGTSAETQYF. The CDR3 DNA reads TGTGCTAGTGGTTTGGTATGGGGTAAAGGGACTAGCGCAGAGACCCAGTACTTC.

This clone has more than one count but fewer than ten. The chain joins TRBV19 to TRBJ2-2; 7 bases agree with TRBD2. Germline V gene sequence: CDR1 LNHDA, CDR2 SQIVND (reference sequence). V gave up 7 bases and J gave up 6 bases; unmatched junction bases: 17. This CDR3 comprises 17 residues. CDR3 in DNA: TGTGCCAGTATTTCAGATGGCGGCAGGGACTACCCCGGGGAGCTGTTTTTT. Its protein product is CASISDGGRDYPGELFF.

V gene TRBV20-1 combines with J gene TRBJ2-1; D call uncertain. Germline CDR1 is DFQATT and CDR2 is SNEGSKA (reference sequence). Trimming removed 3 bases from V and 5 bases from J, with 11 bases in between. This CDR3 has 13 residues. In DNA form, the CDR3 reads TGCAGTGCTAGTGGTACGGAACACAATGAGCAGTTCTTC. It translates to CSASGTEHNEQFF.

The chain uses TRBV29-1 and TRBJ2-3; 7 bases align to TRBD2. J was trimmed by 2 bases and V by 7 bases; bases with no gene match: 6. CDR3 length equals 13 residues. Germline CDR1 SQVTM, CDR2 ANQGSEA. CDR3 in DNA: TGCAGCGGCCGGGACTACAACACAGATACGCAGTATTTT. Encoded protein: CSGRDYNTDTQYF.

This rearrangement joins TRBV3-1 (or the pseudogene TRBV3-2) to TRBJ1-2, with D tentatively TRBD1 (6 bases). The ends were cut back, 4 bases at V and 3 bases at J, with 18 bases in the middle. CDR1 is LGHDT, CDR2 YNNKEL, per germline (reference sequence). The CDR3 sequence is 16 residues long. In DNA, the CDR3 is TGTGCCAGCAGCCCCCCCGGGGCAGGGGCCTACTATGGCTACACCTTC. Encoded protein: CASSPPGAGAYYGYTF.

The chain uses TRBV5-4 and TRBJ2-1, with D uncertain. CDR1 and CDR2 from the germline V gene are SGHNT and YYREEE (reference sequence). The V end lost 1 base, the J end lost 0 bases, and 8 bases lay between the germline ends. The CDR3 has 15 amino acids. For the CDR3, the DNA is TGTGCCAGCAGCTTGAACAGAGGCTCCTACAATGAGCAGTTCTTC. Encoded protein: CASSLNRGSYNEQFF.

The rearrangement links TRBV7-2 to TRBJ2-7; no reliable D call. The V end was cut by 4 bases, the J end by 4 bases, with 17 bases between. In germline, CDR1 is SGHTA, CDR2 FQGNSA. This CDR3 region has 15 residues. CDR3 amino acids: CASSSVNTPGYEQYF. The CDR3 DNA reads TGTGCCAGCAGCTCTGTCAACACCCCCGGGTACGAGCAGTACTTC.

This clone is termed medium-sized. The genes are TRBV3-1 (or the pseudogene TRBV3-2) and TRBJ1-1, with D perhaps matching TRBD1 (6 bases). V gave up 7 bases and J gave up 7 bases, with 19 bases separating them. CDR1 is LGHDT and CDR2 is YNNKEL in the germline V gene (reference sequence). The CDR3 has 14 amino acids. As DNA, the CDR3 is TGTGCCAGCAACACACAAGGGGGATCGGGTGAAGCTTTCTTT. This encodes CASNTQGGSGEAFF.

The chain carries TRBV7-2 and TRBJ2-7; 10 bases match TRBD1. The junction had 4 bases not matched to a gene; V was cut back by 4 bases and J by 4 bases. This CDR3 has 14 residues. Germline V gene data show CDR1 as SGHTA and CDR2 as FQGNSA. The CDR3, as DNA: TGTGCCAGCAGCTCCCGGACAGGGGGATACGAGCAGTACTTC. Its translation is CASSSRTGGYEQYF. Combining the CDR3 with reference TRBV7-2 and TRBJ2-7 gives the whole variable domain GAGVSQSPSNKVTEKGKDVELRCDPISGHTALYWYRQSLGQGLEFLIYFQGNSAPDKSGLPSDRFSAERTGGSVSTLTIQRTQQEDSAVYLCASSSRTGGYEQYFGPGTRLTVT.

The rearrangement joins TRBV24-1 to TRBJ2-3; TRBD2 matches 9 bases. This CDR3 comprises 19 residues. The V gene's germline CDR1 is KGHDR and CDR2 SFDVKD. V gave up 5 bases and J gave up 4 bases; unmatched junction bases: 18. The CDR3 DNA follows: TGTGCCACCAGTGGGATGGCGTTCCTCGGGAGCGGGAGGTCAGATACGCAGTATTTT. It specifies CATSGMAFLGSGRSDTQYF.

The chain has TRBV2 and TRBJ2-5; 10 bases are shared with TRBD2. V lost 5 bases and J lost 4; bases outside the gene matches: 4. The CDR3 contains 14 residues. CDR1 and CDR2 (germline): SNHLY, FYNNEI. CDR3 DNA sequence: TGTGCCAGCAGTCTAGCGGGAGCAGGAGAGACCCAGTACTTC. It codes for CASSLAGAGETQYF.

This clone was seen a single time. The chain is built from TRBV27 and TRBJ1-4; D remains unclear. Trimming shortened V by 0 bases and J by 5 bases, and 10 bases separated the two germline ends. The CDR3 extends over 15 amino acids. Germline lookup yields CDR1 MNHEY and CDR2 SMNVEV (reference sequence). CDR3 in DNA: TGTGCCAGCAGTTTATCGATGGGGAGGAATGAAAAACTGTTTTTT. Translation: CASSLSMGRNEKLFF. The full variable domain, completed using reference TRBV27 and TRBJ1-4, is EAQVTQNPRYLITVTGKKLTVTCSQNMNHEYMSWYRQDPGLGLRQIYYSMNVEVTDKGDVPEGYKVSRKEKRNFPLILESPSPNQTSLYFCASSLSMGRNEKLFFGSGTQLSVL.

This rearrangement joins TRBV5-1 to TRBJ1-1; D gene uncertain. The CDR3 runs 14 residues. Germline CDR1 is SGHRS and CDR2 is YFSETQ. V was shortened by 3 bases and J by 1 base, with 10 bases between the two germline ends. CDR3 DNA sequence: TGCGCCAGCAGCTGGGTTGGAGAGAACACTGAAGCTTTCTTT. Amino acid sequence: CASSWVGENTEAFF.

The chain recombines TRBV5-4 with TRBJ2-1, with 7 bases matching TRBD1. V gave up 4 bases and J gave up 3 bases; unmatched junction bases: 10. The CDR3 consists of 16 residues. The germline CDR1 and CDR2 sequences are SGHNT and YYREEE (reference sequence). The CDR3 coding sequence is TGTGCCAGCAGCCTCGAGGGGGCGCATAGCTACAATGAGCAGTTCTTC. Protein: CASSLEGAHSYNEQFF. Full variable domain (missing parts from reference TRBV5-4 and TRBJ2-1): ETGVTQSPTHLIKTRGQQVTLRCSSQSGHNTVSWYQQALGQGPQFIFQYYREEENGRGNFPPRFSGLQFPNYSSELNVNALELDDSALYLCASSLEGAHSYNEQFFGPGTRLTVL.

The chain couples TRBV18 to TRBJ2-7; possibly TRBD2 for D (6 bases). Germline CDR1 KGHSH, CDR2 LQKENI. Trimming left V 1 base short and J 3 bases short, with 13 bases between. The CDR3 runs to 15 residues. CDR3: CASSPLPAGGYEQYF. The CDR3 coding sequence is TGTGCCAGCTCACCACTTCCAGCGGGTGGCTACGAGCAGTACTTC. The full variable domain, with the rest looked up from reference TRBV18 and TRBJ2-7, is NAGVMQNPRHLVRRRGQEARLRCSPMKGHSHVYWYRQLPEEGLKFMVYLQKENIIDESGMPKERFSAEFPKEGPSILRIQQVVRGDSAAYFCASSPLPAGGYEQYFGPGTRLTVT.

The CDR3 reads CASSPRVMNTEAFF. CDR3 nucleotides: TGTGCCAGCAGCCCCAGGGTAATGAACACTGAAGCTTTCTTT. The rearrangement uses TRBV3-1 (or the pseudogene TRBV3-2) and TRBJ1-1; D may be TRBD1 (5 bases). The CDR3 sequence is 14 residues long. Germline CDR1 reads LGHDT; CDR2 reads YNNKEL (reference sequence). V gave up 4 bases and J gave up 0 bases, with 9 bases separating them.

The rearrangement joins TRBV6-4 to TRBJ2-1, with 8 bases that match TRBD2. Germline V gene sequence: CDR1 MRHNA, CDR2 SNTAGT. With 0 bases clipped from V and 7 bases from J, the junction kept 8 bases outside the gene matches. This CDR3 contains 16 residues. The CDR3, as DNA: TGTGCCAGCAGTGACTCGAGTGCCGGGACTAGTAATGAGCAGTTCTTC. It yields the protein CASSDSSAGTSNEQFF.

The chain recombines TRBV6-1 with TRBJ1-1; a possible D gene is TRBD1 (5 bases). The CDR3 consists of 14 residues. Germline CDR1 is MNHNS and CDR2 is SASEGT. V was cut by 1 base and J by 4 bases, with 10 bases left in between. The CDR3 sequence: CASSEGPGGTEAFF. For the CDR3, the DNA is TGTGCCAGCAGTGAAGGCCCCGGGGGCACTGAAGCTTTCTTT.